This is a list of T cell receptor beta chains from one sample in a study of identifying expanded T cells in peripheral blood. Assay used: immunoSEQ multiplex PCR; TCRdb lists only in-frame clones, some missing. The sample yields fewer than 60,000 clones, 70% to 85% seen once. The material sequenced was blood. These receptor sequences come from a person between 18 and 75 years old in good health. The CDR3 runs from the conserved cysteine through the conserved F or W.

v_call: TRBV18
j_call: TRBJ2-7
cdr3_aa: CASSRGSYEQYF

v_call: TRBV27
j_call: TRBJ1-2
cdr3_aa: CASSLGRTANYGYTF

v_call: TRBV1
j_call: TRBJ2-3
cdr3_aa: CTSSQDRPWSGGCTDTQYF

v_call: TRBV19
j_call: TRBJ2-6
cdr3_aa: CASSSLATGGISTNVLTF

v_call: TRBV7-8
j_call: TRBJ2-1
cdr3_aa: CASSPRLAGEYNEQFF

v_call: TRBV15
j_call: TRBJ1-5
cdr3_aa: CATSKKYDRVDRSNQPQHF

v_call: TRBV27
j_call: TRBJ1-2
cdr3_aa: CASSLGSQPHYGYTF

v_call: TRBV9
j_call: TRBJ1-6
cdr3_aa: CASSSLSSYNSPLHF

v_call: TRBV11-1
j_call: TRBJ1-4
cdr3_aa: CASSSTGGYNEKLFF

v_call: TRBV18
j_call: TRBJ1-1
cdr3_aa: CASSPLQRRGRRNEAFF

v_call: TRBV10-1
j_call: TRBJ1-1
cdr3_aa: CASSAGTGQILTEAFF

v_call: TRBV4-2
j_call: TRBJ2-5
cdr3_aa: CASSQGDSGEQETQYF

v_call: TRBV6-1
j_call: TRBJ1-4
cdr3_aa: CASSEARGGEKLFF

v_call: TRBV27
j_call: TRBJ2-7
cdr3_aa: CASSENTYEQYF

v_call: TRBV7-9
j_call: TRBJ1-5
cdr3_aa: CASSGSRVNQPQHF

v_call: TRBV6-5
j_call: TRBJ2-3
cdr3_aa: CASREDAHGTQYF

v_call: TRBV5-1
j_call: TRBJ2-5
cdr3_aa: CASSYVAGSGETQYF

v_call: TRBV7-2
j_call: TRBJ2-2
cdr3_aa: CASSLVRELFF

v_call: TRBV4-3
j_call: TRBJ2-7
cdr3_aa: CASSQTSGNHEQYF

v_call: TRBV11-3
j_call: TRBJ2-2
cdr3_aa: CASSLVRGTGELFF

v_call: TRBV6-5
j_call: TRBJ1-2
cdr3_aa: CASRQPQQGIDGYTF

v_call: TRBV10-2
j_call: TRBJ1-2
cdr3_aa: CASSGGDGYTF

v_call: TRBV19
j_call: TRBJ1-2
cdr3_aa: CASSHRGRNYGYTF

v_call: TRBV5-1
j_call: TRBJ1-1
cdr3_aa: CASSAQGAAGEAFF

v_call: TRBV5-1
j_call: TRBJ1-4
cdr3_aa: CASSLVGTDNEKLFF

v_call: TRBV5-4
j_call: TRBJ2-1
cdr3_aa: CASSQSERGYNEQFF

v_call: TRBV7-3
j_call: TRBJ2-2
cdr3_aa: CASSTSYTGELFF

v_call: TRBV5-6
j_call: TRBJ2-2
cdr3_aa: CASSLAGAGKGGELFF

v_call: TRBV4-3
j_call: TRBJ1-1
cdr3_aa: CASSQDQGRRTEAFF

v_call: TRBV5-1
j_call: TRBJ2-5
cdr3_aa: CASSRGPSGEETQYF

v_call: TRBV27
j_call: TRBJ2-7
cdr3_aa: CASSLSIGEAYEQYF

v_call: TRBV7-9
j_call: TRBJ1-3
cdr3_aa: CASSLGLGGESSGNTIYF

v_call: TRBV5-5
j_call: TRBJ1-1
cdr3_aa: CASSLAATGNTEAFF